This T cell receptor (beta chain) was sequenced in a study of PD-1 blockade in classical Hodgkin lymphoma. Study-level results: CD4+ TCR diversity, unlike CD8+, rose significantly by C4D1. Reported baseline diversity: healthy donors highest, relapsed/refractory patients lowest.

Using immunoSEQ multiplex PCR, the repertoire was profiled, and TCRdb retains in-frame clones only, with some absent. The table has about 94,000 clones, approximately 94% seen once; the top ten hold around 2%. Turning to this clone: The target antigen is unknown.

As to time point: cycle 4 day 1 (C4D1), after less than 7 weeks of nivolumab. After autologous stem cell transplantation all patients relapsed, and prior brentuximab vedotin exposure differed between cohorts. The CDR3 extends over 18 amino acids. Germline V gene sequence: CDR1 ENHRY, CDR2 SYGVKD. The V and J ends lost 0 bases and 5 bases, in that order; junction bases with no gene match: 12. The specimen was peripheral blood mononuclear cells (PBMCs), collected before the fourth cycle of nivolumab. This sequence was found in a human donor with classical Hodgkin lymphoma. V and J are TRBV10-3 and TRBJ2-7; 11 bases are a match to TRBD2. The CDR3 bases are TGTGCCATCAGTGAGTCGATAACTAGCGGGAGTCTTGGGGACGAGCAGTACTTC. Protein product: CAISESITSGSLGDEQYF.